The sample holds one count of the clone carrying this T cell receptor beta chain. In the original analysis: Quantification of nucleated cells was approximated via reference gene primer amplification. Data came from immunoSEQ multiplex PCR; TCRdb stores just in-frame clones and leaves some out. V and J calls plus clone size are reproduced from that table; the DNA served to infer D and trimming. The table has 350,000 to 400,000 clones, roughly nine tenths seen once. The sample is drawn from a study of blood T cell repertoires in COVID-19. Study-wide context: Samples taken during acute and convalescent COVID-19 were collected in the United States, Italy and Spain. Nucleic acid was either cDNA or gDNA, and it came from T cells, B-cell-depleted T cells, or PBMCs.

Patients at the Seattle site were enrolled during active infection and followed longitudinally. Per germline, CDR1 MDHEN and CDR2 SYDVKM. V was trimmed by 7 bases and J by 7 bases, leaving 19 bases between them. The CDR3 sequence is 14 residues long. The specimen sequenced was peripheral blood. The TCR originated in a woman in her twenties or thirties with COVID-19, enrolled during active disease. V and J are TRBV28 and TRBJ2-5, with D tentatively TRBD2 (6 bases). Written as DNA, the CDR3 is TGTGCCAGCAAGGGACTTCCCCCAAGAGTGACCCAGTACTTC. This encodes CASKGLPPRVTQYF. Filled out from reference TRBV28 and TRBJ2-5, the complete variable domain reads DVKVTQSSRYLVKRTGEKVFLECVQDMDHENMFWYRQDPGLGLRLIYFSYDVKMKEKGDIPEGYSVSREKKERFSLILESASTNQTSMYLCASKGLPPRVTQYFGPGTRLLVL.